The next 27 T cell receptor beta chains were all read from a single sample in a study of vaccination effects on CD4 cells after COVID-19. Isolation of CD4+ T cells took place after 10 days of culture. The individual was infected with SARS-CoV-2 between March and December 2020, as confirmed by PCR. Everyone in the study got two shots of either the BNT162b2 or mRNA-1273 vaccine. Their specific antigens are unknown. The data were produced by immunoSEQ multiplex PCR, yet TCRdb's version contains in-frame clones alone and is incomplete. The sample holds 30,000 to 35,000 clones, around 72% seen once. The sequences come from CD4+ T cells from PBMCs cultured without peptide, collected after COVID-19 vaccination. The origin of the receptors is a human donor who had a prior SARS-CoV-2 infection.

This chain uses TRBV5-1 with TRBJ2-7; D remains unclear. The CDR3 consists of 13 residues. Trimming took 3 bases from V and 1 from J, leaving 8 bases between them. Germline values: CDR1 SGHRS, CDR2 YFSETQ. Written as DNA, the CDR3 is TGCGCCAGCAGCTCGGGCGGTTCCTACGAGCAGTACTTC. Translation gives CASSSGGSYEQYF.

J is TRBJ2-1 and V is TRBV20-1; 7 bases match TRBD2. The CDR3 totals 15 residues. Germline V gene data show CDR1 as DFQATT and CDR2 as SNEGSKA (reference sequence). V lost 3 bases to trimming and J lost 0 bases; unmatched junction nucleotides: 5. The CDR3 loop reads CSASSGGGSYNEQFF. The CDR3 bases are TGCAGTGCTAGTTCTGGCGGGGGCTCCTACAATGAGCAGTTCTTC.

This clone was observed a single time. This CDR3 is CASSQDRSRDTDTQYF. DNA for the CDR3: TGTGCCAGCAGCCAAGATCGGTCCAGAGACACAGATACGCAGTATTTT. This chain links TRBV14 with TRBJ2-3; no clear D. CDR1 is SGHDN and CDR2 is FVKESK in the germline V gene. V lost 0 bases and J lost 2, with 12 bases in between. This CDR3 has 16 amino acids.

J is TRBJ2-4 and V is TRBV11-1; 9 nucleotides agree with TRBD1. Germline CDR1 and CDR2: SGHAT and FQDESV (reference sequence). The CDR3 spans 16 residues. V trimming: 5 bases; J trimming: 9 bases; junction bases outside the gene matches: 14. The CDR3 nucleotides are TGTGCCAGCAGCCCCCGGGGGGAACAGGGGGCTGGCATTCAGTACTTC. It specifies CASSPRGEQGAGIQYF.

The chain uses TRBV4-1 and TRBJ2-7; the match to TRBD2 covers 12 bases. J lost 10 bases, V lost 1 base, and 5 bases had no gene match. This CDR3 spans 14 amino acids. CDR1 and CDR2 (germline): MGHRA, YSYEKL. Here the CDR3 reads CASSQGATSGRQYF. The CDR3 DNA is TGCGCCAGCAGCCAAGGGGCGACTAGCGGGAGACAGTACTTC.

The chain combines TRBV2 with TRBJ1-6; no clear D gene. Trimming took 6 bases from V and 0 from J, leaving 9 bases between them. Per the germline V gene, CDR1 is SNHLY and CDR2 is FYNNEI. This CDR3 comprises 15 residues. The CDR3 spells CASSSESSYNSPLHF. CDR3 DNA: TGTGCCAGCAGCAGTGAGAGCTCCTATAATTCACCCCTCCACTTT.

A single count supports this clone. J is TRBJ1-2 and V is TRBV19; D gene unclear. The CDR3 length is 12 residues. Germline assignment: CDR1 LNHDA and CDR2 SQIVND (reference sequence). Trimming removed 4 bases at V and 3 bases at J, with 6 bases between. DNA of the CDR3: TGTGCCAGTAGTAGTTACTACTATGGCTACACCTTC. Its translation: CASSSYYYGYTF.

The V call is TRBV5-4, the J call TRBJ2-3; 11 nucleotides line up with TRBD2. With 4 bases clipped from V and 0 bases from J, the junction kept 1 base outside the gene matches. The germline CDR1 and CDR2 sequences are SGHNT and YYREEE (reference sequence). The CDR3 consists of 15 residues. CDR3 coding DNA: TGTGCCAGCAGCCGGACTAGCGGGAGCACAGATACGCAGTATTTT. Amino acids: CASSRTSGSTDTQYF.

The chain links TRBV4-3 to TRBJ2-7; 11 positions agree with TRBD1. This CDR3 spans 15 amino acids. J gave up 2 bases and V 6 bases, and 6 bases lay outside the gene matches. Germline CDR1 and CDR2: LGHNA and YSLEER. In DNA, the CDR3 is TGCGCCAGCAGTAAGATGGGACAGGGGGCCTACGAGCAGTACTTC. Amino acid sequence: CASSKMGQGAYEQYF.

This chain joins TRBV2 and TRBJ2-2, with a weak D call TRBD2 (6 bases). Trimming cost V 4 bases and J 4 bases, with 13 bases left between them. Germline CDR1 SNHLY, CDR2 FYNNEI. This CDR3 has 15 amino acids. The CDR3 loop is CASSGDSLPTGELFF. The CDR3 DNA reads as TGTGCCAGCAGTGGGGACTCCTTACCCACCGGGGAGCTGTTTTTT.

V is TRBV11-3 and J is TRBJ2-1; 7 bases line up with TRBD2. Germline CDR1 reads SGHNT; CDR2 reads YENEEA. This CDR3 region has 15 residues. V was pared by 1 base and J by 10 bases, with 10 bases of the junction left unmatched. DNA for the CDR3: TGTGCCAGCAGCTTAGCGTCTGCTAGCGGCAAAGAGCAGTTCTTC. It translates to CASSLASASGKEQFF.

The chain combines TRBV7-2 with TRBJ2-3; 13 bases fit TRBD2. V shed 5 bases, J shed 7 bases, and the junction held 9 bases outside the gene matches. The V gene's germline CDR1 is SGHTA and CDR2 FQGNSA. The CDR3 is 16 amino acids. The CDR3 DNA sequence: TGTGCCAGCAGCCGTTTACTAGCGGGGGGGCCGCATACGCAGTATTTT. This gives the protein CASSRLLAGGPHTQYF.

V and J are TRBV5-1 and TRBJ2-7, with TRBD2 identical over 7 bases. The junction had 9 bases not matched to a gene; V was cut back by 4 bases and J by 2 bases. This CDR3 contains 15 residues. Germline CDR1 and CDR2: SGHRS and YFSETQ. The CDR3 DNA follows: TGCGCCAGCAGCCTACGGGCTAGCGGCACCTACGAGCAGTACTTC. It specifies CASSLRASGTYEQYF.

This chain uses TRBV5-6 with TRBJ2-7; 11 bases fit TRBD1. The CDR3 is 14 amino acids. In germline, CDR1 is SGHDT, CDR2 YYEEEE. V was pared by 4 bases and J by 2 bases, with 2 bases of the junction left unmatched. CDR3 loop: CASSLGQGAYEQYF. The CDR3 DNA reads TGTGCCAGCAGCCTGGGACAGGGGGCCTACGAGCAGTACTTC. Looking up the rest from reference TRBV5-6 and TRBJ2-7 gives the full variable domain: DAGVTQSPTHLIKTRGQQVTLRCSPKSGHDTVSWYQQALGQGPQFIFQYYEEEERQRGNFPDRFSGHQFPNYSSELNVNALLLGDSALYLCASSLGQGAYEQYFGPGTRLTVT.

V usage is TRBV2 and J usage is TRBJ1-6; TRBD1 is a possible D gene (6 bases). Between the trimmed V and J ends, which lost 1 base and 4 bases, there was a span of 14 bases. The CDR3 totals 17 residues. Germline assignment: CDR1 SNHLY and CDR2 FYNNEI. CDR3 sequence: CASSEEFGTLYNSPLHF. The DNA for the CDR3 is TGTGCCAGCAGTGAAGAATTCGGGACACTTTATAATTCACCCCTCCACTTT.

This chain links TRBV6-9 with TRBJ2-1; 10 bases agree with TRBD2. V shed 5 bases and J 9 bases; nucleotides not matched to a gene: 16. CDR1 and CDR2 (germline): MNHGY, SVAAGI. The CDR3 spans 17 residues. CDR3 sequence: CASSGSRLAGVYPEQFF. CDR3 sequence (DNA): TGTGCCAGCAGTGGCTCCCGCCTAGCGGGAGTATATCCTGAGCAGTTCTTC.

J is TRBJ2-2 and V is TRBV7-3, with TRBD1 matching 8 bases. Germline V gene lookup returns CDR1 SGHTA and CDR2 FQGTGA. Losses at the gene ends were 5 bases for V and 4 bases for J; bases not matched to a gene: 9. The CDR3 extends over 16 amino acids. The CDR3 DNA sequence: TGTGCCAGCAGCCCTCCGGGACAGGCGGGCACCGGGGAGCTGTTTTTT. Protein: CASSPPGQAGTGELFF.

The rearrangement links TRBV24-1 to TRBJ1-5, with 9 bases fitting TRBD1. Trimming at V came to 7 bases and at J to 1 base, leaving 4 bases not matched to a gene. The CDR3 is made up of 15 amino acids. Germline V gives CDR1 KGHDR, CDR2 SFDVKD. CDR3 nucleotides: TGTGCCACCAGGCCCGGGACAGGGAGCAATCAGCCCCAGCATTTT. It translates to CATRPGTGSNQPQHF.

This rearrangement joins TRBV23-1 to TRBJ2-7, with TRBD1 matching 8 bases. TRBV23-1 is annotated as an ORF whose role is uncertain. The V and J ends lost 0 bases and 6 bases, in that order; junction bases with no gene match: 16. The CDR3 loop spans 18 amino acids. CDR3 DNA: TGCGCCAGCAGTCAATCCCACGGCGACAGGGGCCCCAGAGGCGAGCAGTACTTC. It is translated as CASSQSHGDRGPRGEQYF.

V and J are TRBV4-1 and TRBJ2-5; TRBD1 is a possible D gene (6 bases). The germline V gene has CDR1 MGHRA and CDR2 YSYEKL. The CDR3 has 13 residues. V lost 4 bases, J lost 5 bases, and 11 bases lay in between. The CDR3 spells CASSRQVRETQYF. CDR3 in DNA: TGCGCCAGCAGCCGACAGGTTCGCGAGACCCAGTACTTC.

The rearrangement joins TRBV3-1 (or the pseudogene TRBV3-2) to TRBJ1-4, with D possibly matching TRBD1 (6 bases). Trimming cost V 3 bases and J 7 bases, with 21 bases left between them. The CDR3 consists of 17 residues. Germline V gene sequence: CDR1 LGHDT, CDR2 YNNKEL (reference sequence). CDR3 amino acids: CASSHARGGTLGEKLFF. The CDR3 nucleotides are TGTGCCAGCAGCCACGCGCGAGGGGGGACATTGGGTGAAAAACTGTTTTTT.

This sequence joins TRBV2 and TRBJ1-2, with D unclear. V was shortened by 0 bases and J by 3 bases, with 8 bases between the two germline ends. Germline V gene data show CDR1 as SNHLY and CDR2 as FYNNEI. CDR3 size: 14 residues. CDR3 sequence reads: CASSEAEEDYGYTF. The DNA of the CDR3 is TGTGCCAGCAGTGAAGCGGAGGAGGACTATGGCTACACCTTC.

J is TRBJ2-3 and V is TRBV4-2; TRBD2 matches 10 bases. The CDR3 runs 15 residues. CDR1 is LGHNA, CDR2 YNFKEQ, per germline. J gave up 2 bases and V 4 bases, and 3 bases lay outside the gene matches. CDR3 sequence: CASSPGLAVTDTQYF. The CDR3 nucleotides read TGTGCCAGCAGCCCAGGACTAGCGGTCACAGATACGCAGTATTTT.

CDR3 nucleotide sequence: TGTGCCAGCCGGAGACAGCCACATGGCTACACCTTC. This codes for CASRRQPHGYTF. The chain has TRBV2 and TRBJ1-2; perhaps TRBD1 as D (5 bases). V gave up 8 bases and J gave up 6 bases, with 13 bases separating them. Germline V gene data show CDR1 as SNHLY and CDR2 as FYNNEI. This CDR3 is built from 12 residues. Using reference TRBV2 and TRBJ1-2 for the parts outside the CDR3, the full variable domain is EPEVTQTPSHQVTQMGQEVILRCVPISNHLYFYWYRQILGQKVEFLVSFYNNEISEKSEIFDDQFSVERPDGSNFTLKIRSTKLEDSAMYFCASRRQPHGYTFGSGTRLTVV.

This chain links TRBV28 with TRBJ2-1, with D perhaps matching TRBD1 or TRBD2 (6 bases each). Per germline, CDR1 MDHEN and CDR2 SYDVKM. Trimming cost V 5 bases and J 9 bases, with 23 bases left between them. The CDR3 loop spans 16 amino acids. CDR3: CASSALVSGARGEQFF. DNA for the CDR3: TGTGCCAGCAGTGCGTTAGTATCGGGGGCGCGAGGTGAGCAGTTCTTC.

The gene calls are TRBV24-1 and TRBJ2-1; D remains ambiguous. From germline, CDR1 is KGHDR and CDR2 SFDVKD. V lost 5 bases and J 8 bases, leaving 12 bases between the germline ends. The CDR3 loop spans 13 amino acids. This CDR3 reads CATSVGSIDEQFF. CDR3 nucleotides: TGTGCCACCAGTGTCGGGTCAATCGATGAGCAGTTCTTC.

This clone has only a few counts. V and J are TRBV7-3 and TRBJ1-6, with no clear D. The V end was cut by 2 bases, the J end by 7 bases, with 12 bases between. The germline gives CDR1 SGHTA, CDR2 FQGTGA. The CDR3 covers 15 residues. CDR3 coding DNA: TGTGCCAGCAGCTTACTTGGTGGAGAAAATTCACCCCTCCACTTT. Translation gives CASSLLGGENSPLHF.